This T cell receptor (beta chain) was profiled in a study of cytomegalovirus exposure and HLA in healthy donors. Findings and caveats of the study: Roughly uniform depth of sequencing across donors was assumed in presence/absence analyses. Donors belonging to an Asian-associated ancestry cluster reportedly showed fewer N-insertions in productive TCRs than the roughly 670-donor mean, according to what a later analysis found. Productive status was seen about 87% or about 30% of the time for most TCR beta V segments in an earlier analysis.

PCR primers comprised 60 Vbeta and 13 Jbeta primers. Sequencing was performed with immunoSEQ multiplex PCR; in TCRdb, only in-frame clones are kept and a portion is missing. The profile shows approximately 150,000 clones, roughly 80% of them singletons. A note on this clone: No antigen is known for it.

This CDR3 comprises 14 residues. Trimming removed 3 bases from V and 6 bases from J; junction bases left unmatched: 7. Germline lookup yields CDR1 SGDLS and CDR2 YYNGEE. The specimen was PBMCs. This chain uses TRBV9 with TRBJ1-2; 8 nucleotides agree with TRBD1. This clonotype originated in a woman in her thirties or forties in good health and CMV-seronegative. CDR3 amino acids: CASSAGQGNNGYTF. In DNA, the CDR3 is TGTGCCAGCAGCGCAGGACAGGGAAATAATGGCTACACCTTC. Full variable domain (missing parts from reference TRBV9 and TRBJ1-2): DSGVTQTPKHLITATGQRVTLRCSPRSGDLSVYWYQQSLDQGLQFLIQYYNGEERAKGNILERFSAQQFPDLHSELNLSSLELGDSALYFCASSAGQGNNGYTFGSGTRLTVV.